A selection of T cell receptor beta chains follows, all from one sample in a study of T cell changes during pregnancy in multiple sclerosis. The data were produced by immunoSEQ multiplex PCR, yet TCRdb's version contains in-frame clones alone and is incomplete. The profile shows 93,000 or so clones, roughly nine tenths of them singletons. This specimen consisted of peripheral blood, obtained after pregnancy. The receptors were gathered from a female donor with multiple sclerosis, enrolled in a pregnancy study. Each CDR3 is given with its conserved first and last residue. D genes are given only for firm matches. A clone size is listed for some rows: how often the clone was seen (once, few, many), or a class if it is expanded.

clone_size	d_call	v_call	j_call	cdr3_aa	cdr3_nt
NA	NA	TRBV28	TRBJ1-5	CASSPPGIQPQHF	TGTGCCAGCAGTCCACCGGGGATTCAGCCCCAGCATTTT
NA	NA	TRBV5-8	TRBJ2-2	CASSLGTVITGELFF	TGTGCCAGCAGCTTGGGGACAGTGATCACCGGGGAGCTGTTTTTT
NA	NA	TRBV18	TRBJ1-4	CASSQWELANEKLFF	TGTGCCAGCTCACAGTGGGAGCTCGCTAATGAAAAACTGTTTTTT
NA	TRBD2	TRBV11-2	TRBJ2-1	CASSLGSGLYEQFF	TGTGCCAGCAGCTTAGGTAGCGGGTTGTATGAGCAGTTCTTC
NA	NA	TRBV14	TRBJ2-6	CASSQGGLTSGANVLTF	TGTGCCAGCAGCCAAGGAGGGCTGACCTCTGGGGCCAACGTCCTGACTTTC
NA	TRBD1	TRBV4-1	TRBJ1-5	CASSQGQGAKSNQPQHF	TGCGCCAGCAGCCAAGGACAGGGGGCGAAATCCAATCAGCCCCAGCATTTT
NA	TRBD2	TRBV7-3	TRBJ2-1	CASSLISGRSGNEQFF	TGTGCCAGCAGCTTAATTAGCGGGAGAAGCGGCAATGAGCAGTTCTTC
NA	TRBD1	TRBV4-2	TRBJ2-6	CASSQDRTGIQTF	TGTGCCAGCAGCCAAGATCGGACAGGGATCCAGACTTTC
NA	NA	TRBV29-1	TRBJ2-2	CSVSNGELFF	TGCAGCGTGTCAAACGGGGAGCTGTTTTTT
NA	TRBD2	TRBV2	TRBJ2-4	CASSDGAGVAKNIQYF	TGTGCCAGCAGTGACGGAGCGGGGGTCGCCAAAAACATTCAGTACTTC
NA	NA	TRBV7-9	TRBJ2-7	CASSLAGAGGEQYF	TGTGCCAGCAGCTTAGCAGGGGCCGGGGGCGAGCAGTACTTC
NA	NA	TRBV20-1	TRBJ2-7	CSAGLRHGQYF	TGCAGTGCGGGACTGCGGCACGGGCAGTACTTC
NA	TRBD1	TRBV7-2	TRBJ1-6	CATAQGARNSPLHF	TGTGCCACCGCACAGGGGGCGCGGAATTCACCCCTCCACTTT
NA	NA	TRBV28	TRBJ2-1	CASSPPAGQYNEQFF	TGTGCCAGCAGTCCTCCGGCAGGGCAGTACAATGAGCAGTTCTTC
NA	TRBD2	TRBV7-2	TRBJ2-1	CASSPMGTSLDEQFF	TGTGCCAGCAGCCCAATGGGGACTAGCCTCGATGAGCAGTTCTTC
NA	NA	TRBV12-5	TRBJ2-3	CASGFYTGLDTQYF	TGTGCTAGTGGTTTTTATACAGGGTTAGATACGCAGTATTTT
NA	TRBD2	TRBV29-1	TRBJ2-3	CSAGLAGGGDTQYF	TGCAGCGCCGGGCTAGCGGGGGGTGGAGATACGCAGTATTTT
NA	NA	TRBV28	TRBJ1-2	CASSFNQNYGYTF	TGTGCCAGCAGTTTTAACCAGAACTATGGCTACACCTTC
NA	TRBD1	TRBV25-1	TRBJ1-3	CASSRQGPGNTIYF	TGTGCCAGCAGCAGACAGGGGCCTGGAAACACCATATATTTT
NA	NA	TRBV5-1	TRBJ2-2	CASSFGPTGSGTGELFF	TGCGCCAGCAGCTTCGGCCCTACAGGGAGTGGCACCGGGGAGCTGTTTTTT
NA	TRBD2	TRBV4-2	TRBJ2-5	CASSQDNRGGSAETQYF	TGTGCCAGCAGCCAAGATAACCGGGGGGGCTCCGCGGAGACCCAGTACTTC
NA	NA	TRBV21-1	TRBJ2-3	CASIDRGKYTDTQYF	TGTGCCAGCATAGATCGCGGGAAGTACACAGATACGCAGTATTTT
NA	NA	TRBV28	TRBJ1-5	CASRPGHFVPYSNQPQHF	TGTGCCAGCAGACCGGGACACTTCGTCCCGTATAGCAATCAGCCCCAGCATTTT
NA	NA	TRBV7-2	TRBJ1-1	CASSLRMGTEAFF	TGTGCCAGCAGTCTGCGGATGGGCACTGAAGCTTTCTTT
NA	TRBD1	TRBV28	TRBJ2-7	CASSARQGARGYEQYF	TGTGCCAGCAGTGCCCGACAGGGGGCGAGAGGCTACGAGCAGTACTTC
once	NA	TRBV13	TRBJ2-2	CASSPSGGRELFF	TGTGCCAGCAGCCCATCGGGGGGCCGGGAGCTGTTTTTT
once	TRBD2	TRBV19	TRBJ2-3	CASSIKAGGYTDTQYF	TGTGCCAGTAGTATCAAGGCGGGAGGGTACACAGATACGCAGTATTTT
NA	NA	TRBV27	TRBJ2-1	CASSFEDRNLHNEQFF	TGTGCCAGCAGTTTCGAGGACAGAAACCTGCACAATGAGCAGTTCTTC
NA	NA	TRBV9	TRBJ2-3	CASSTTDTQYF	TGTGCCAGCAGCACAACAGATACGCAGTATTTT
NA	NA	TRBV6-1	TRBJ1-1	CASSSNTEAFF	TGTGCCAGCAGTTCTAACACTGAAGCTTTCTTT
NA	NA	TRBV4-1	TRBJ1-6	CASSQDSGGMTYNSPLHF	TGCGCCAGCAGCCAAGATTCAGGCGGGATGACCTATAATTCACCCCTCCACTTT
NA	TRBD1	TRBV19	TRBJ2-5	CASSVGQGIGETQYF	TGTGCCAGTAGTGTGGGACAGGGAATAGGGGAGACCCAGTACTTC
NA	TRBD2	TRBV5-4	TRBJ2-3	CASSSRTSGGTDTQYF	TGTGCCAGCAGCTCCCGGACTAGCGGGGGCACAGATACGCAGTATTTT
once	TRBD2	TRBV15	TRBJ2-7	CATSRAYGGGNYEQYF	TGTGCCACCAGCAGAGCGTACGGCGGGGGAAACTACGAGCAGTACTTC
NA	NA	TRBV5-1	TRBJ2-3	CASSTGTQTAADTQYF	TGCGCCAGCAGCACGGGGACTCAAACGGCGGCAGATACGCAGTATTTT
NA	NA	TRBV27	TRBJ2-6	CASSPSTAWQWVGANVLTF	TGTGCCAGCAGTCCCTCGACAGCGTGGCAGTGGGTCGGGGCCAACGTCCTGACTTTC
NA	NA	TRBV2	TRBJ1-1	CASSERGVVGPKAFF	TGTGCCAGCAGTGAACGCGGTGTTGTGGGGCCGAAGGCTTTCTTT
NA	TRBD1	TRBV5-1	TRBJ1-5	CASSLGDRKNQPQHF	TGCGCCAGCAGCTTGGGGGACAGGAAAAATCAGCCCCAGCATTTT
NA	NA	TRBV2	TRBJ2-7	CASSADTYYEQYF	TGTGCCAGCAGCGCGGACACTTACTACGAGCAGTACTTC